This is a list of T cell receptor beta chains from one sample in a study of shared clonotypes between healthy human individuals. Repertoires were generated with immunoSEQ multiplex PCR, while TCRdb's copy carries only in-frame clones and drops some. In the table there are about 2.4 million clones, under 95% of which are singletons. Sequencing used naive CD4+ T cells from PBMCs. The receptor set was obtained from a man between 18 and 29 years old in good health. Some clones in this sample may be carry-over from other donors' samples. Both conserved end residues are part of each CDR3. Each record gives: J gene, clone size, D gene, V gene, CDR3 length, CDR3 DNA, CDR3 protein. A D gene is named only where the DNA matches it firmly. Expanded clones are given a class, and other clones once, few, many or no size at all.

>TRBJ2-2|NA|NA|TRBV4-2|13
TGTGCCAGCAGCCAAACTCGTGGTGGGGAGCTGTTTTTT
CASSQTRGGELFF
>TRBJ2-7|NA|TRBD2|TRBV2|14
TGTGCCAGCAGGCCGGGACTAGGGCAAAGCGAGCAGTACTTC
CASRPGLGQSEQYF
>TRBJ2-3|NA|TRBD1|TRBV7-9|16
TGTGCCAGCACAACCCTGACAGGGGGGCCCACAGATACGCAGTATTTT
CASTTLTGGPTDTQYF
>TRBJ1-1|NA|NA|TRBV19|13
TGTGCCAGTAGTAATTTCGCGAACACTGAAGCTTTCTTT
CASSNFANTEAFF
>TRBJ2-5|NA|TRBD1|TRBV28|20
TGTGCCAGCAGTCCCCCGGTCTCCCCAGAAGATAGGACAGGTCAAGAGACCCAGTACTTC
CASSPPVSPEDRTGQETQYF
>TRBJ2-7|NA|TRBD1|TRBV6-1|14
TGTGCCAGCAGTGAAGCGGGGACAGTCGACGAGCAGTACTTC
CASSEAGTVDEQYF
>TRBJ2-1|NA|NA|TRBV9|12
TGTGCCAGCAGCTCCCCTGGAGATGAGCAGTTCTTC
CASSSPGDEQFF
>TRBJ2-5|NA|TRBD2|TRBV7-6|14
TGTGCCAGCAGCCACTCCGGGGAGGGAGAGACCCAGTACTTC
CASSHSGEGETQYF
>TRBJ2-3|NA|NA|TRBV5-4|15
TGTGCCAGCAGCCTGGGGGCCGGTGGAGCGGATACGCAGTATTTT
CASSLGAGGADTQYF
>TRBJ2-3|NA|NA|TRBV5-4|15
TGTGCCAGCAGCTGGGAAAACGGGCGTACAGATACGCAGTATTTT
CASSWENGRTDTQYF
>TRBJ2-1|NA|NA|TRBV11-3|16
TGTGCCAGCAGCCCCGGGGGGTTAAGGGGGGTCGATGAGCAGTTCTTC
CASSPGGLRGVDEQFF
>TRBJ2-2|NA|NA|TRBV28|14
TGTGCCAGCAGTTTCGGGAGGAACACCGGGGAGCTGTTTTTT
CASSFGRNTGELFF
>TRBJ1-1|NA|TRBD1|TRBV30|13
TGTGCCTGGAGACAGCGACAGGGGTTTGAAGCTTTCTTT
CAWRQRQGFEAFF
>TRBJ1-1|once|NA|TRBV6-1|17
TGTGCCAGCAGTGACCCGAACCGGGAGGGAGGGGCGACTGAAGCTTTCTTT
CASSDPNREGGATEAFF
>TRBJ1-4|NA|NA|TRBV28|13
TGTGCCAGCCAAGATGCAACTAATGAAAAACTGTTTTTT
CASQDATNEKLFF
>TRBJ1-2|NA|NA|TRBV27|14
TGTGCCAGCAGTTTCGTGGGGGAGGCCTATGGCTACACCTTC
CASSFVGEAYGYTF
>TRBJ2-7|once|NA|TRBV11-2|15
TGTGCCAGCAGCCCCCCCGGGGGCTCAGACTACGAGCAGTACTTC
CASSPPGGSDYEQYF
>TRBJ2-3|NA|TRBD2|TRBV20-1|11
TGCAGTGCGGGGGGGGCAGATACGCAGTATTTT
CSAGGADTQYF
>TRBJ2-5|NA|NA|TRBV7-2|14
TGTGCCAGCAGCTTAGATCCGCTAAAAGAGACCCAGTACTTC
CASSLDPLKETQYF
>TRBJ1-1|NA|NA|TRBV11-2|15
TGTGCCAGCAGCTTCTCCGGACCGACGAACACTGAAGCTTTCTTT
CASSFSGPTNTEAFF
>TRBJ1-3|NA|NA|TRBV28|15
TGTGCCAGCAGCCTCCCACGAGGTTCTGGAAACACCATATATTTT
CASSLPRGSGNTIYF
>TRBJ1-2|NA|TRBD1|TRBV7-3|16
TGTGCCAGCAGCCCGTCCCGGGACAGGGCACTCTATGGCTACACCTTC
CASSPSRDRALYGYTF
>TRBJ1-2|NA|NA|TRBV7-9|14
TGTGCCAGCAGCTTAGTAGCGTTTAACTATGGCTACACCTTC
CASSLVAFNYGYTF
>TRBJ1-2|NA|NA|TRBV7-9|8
TGTGCCAGCACCAATCGTACCTTC
CASTNRTF
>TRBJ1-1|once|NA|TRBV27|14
TGTGCCAGCAGTCCCTCTTTGGGGAACACTGAAGCTTTCTTT
CASSPSLGNTEAFF
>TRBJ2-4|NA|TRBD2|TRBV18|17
TGTGCCAGCTCACCAGTGGGAGCGGGAGTTTCCAAAAACATTCAGTACTTC
CASSPVGAGVSKNIQYF
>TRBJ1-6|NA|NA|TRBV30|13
TGTGCCTGGAGTGTACGAGGCGGAGAAGCCCTCCACTTT
CAWSVRGGEALHF
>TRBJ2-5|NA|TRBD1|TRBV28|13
TGTGCCAGCAGAACAGGGGGCCAAGAGACCCAGTACTTC
CASRTGGQETQYF
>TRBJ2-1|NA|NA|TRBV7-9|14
TGTGCCAGCAGCTTAGATTCCGGATACAATGAGCAGTTCTTC
CASSLDSGYNEQFF
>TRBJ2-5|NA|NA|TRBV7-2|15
TGTGCCAGCAGCTTAGCGGGGTATGGCTCGGAGACCCAGTACTTC
CASSLAGYGSETQYF
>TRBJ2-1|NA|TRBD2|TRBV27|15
TGTGCCAGCGGCCGGACTAGCGGGAGGGCCAGGGAGCAGTTCTTC
CASGRTSGRAREQFF
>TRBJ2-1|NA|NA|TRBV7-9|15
TGTGCCAGCAGCTTAGAGTGGGAACATTACAATGAGCAGTTCTTC
CASSLEWEHYNEQFF
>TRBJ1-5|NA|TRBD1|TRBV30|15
TGTGCCTGGAGTGCCGGACAGGTTAGCAATCAGCCCCAGCATTTT
CAWSAGQVSNQPQHF
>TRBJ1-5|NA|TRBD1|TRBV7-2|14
TGTGCCAGCAGCCCAGGACAGGGTGGTCAGCCCCAGCATTTT
CASSPGQGGQPQHF
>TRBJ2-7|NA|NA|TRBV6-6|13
TGTGCCAGCAGTTCACAGGTGTTTAACGAGCAGTACTTC
CASSSQVFNEQYF
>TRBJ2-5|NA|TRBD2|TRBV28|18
TGTGCCAGCAGTTTGGAGGGACTAGCGGGACCAACTAAAGAGACCCAGTACTTC
CASSLEGLAGPTKETQYF
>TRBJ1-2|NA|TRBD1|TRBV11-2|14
TGTGCCAGCAGCTTAGCGACAGGGAACTATGGCTACACCTTC
CASSLATGNYGYTF
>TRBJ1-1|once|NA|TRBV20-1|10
TGCAGTGCGATTTACACTGAAGCTTTCTTT
CSAIYTEAFF
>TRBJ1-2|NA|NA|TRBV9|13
TGTGCCAGTCGGAGGGCCGCTAACTATGGCTACACCTTC
CASRRAANYGYTF
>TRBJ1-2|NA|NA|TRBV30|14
TGTGCCTGGAGTGGGCCAGGGGAAGGCTATGGCTACACCTTC
CAWSGPGEGYGYTF
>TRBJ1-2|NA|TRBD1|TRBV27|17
TGTGCCAGCGCGCTGGGACAGGGGGCCCGACAATCGTATGGCTACACCTTC
CASALGQGARQSYGYTF
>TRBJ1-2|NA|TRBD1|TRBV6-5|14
TGTGCCAGCAGTAACTACAGGGGGAGCTATGGCTACACCTTC
CASSNYRGSYGYTF
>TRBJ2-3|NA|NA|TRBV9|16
TGTGCCAGCAGCGTTCAGACTGGGACCACCACAGATACGCAGTATTTT
CASSVQTGTTTDTQYF
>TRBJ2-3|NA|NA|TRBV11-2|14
TGTGCCAGCAGCCCGACCCGAAGCACAGATACGCAGTATTTT
CASSPTRSTDTQYF
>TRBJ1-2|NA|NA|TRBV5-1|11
TGCGCCAGCAGCTTGGAGGGGAGCTACACCTTC
CASSLEGSYTF
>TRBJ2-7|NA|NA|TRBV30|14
TGTGCCTGGAGACCTGGCACCGGGAGCGTCCAGCAGTACTTC
CAWRPGTGSVQQYF
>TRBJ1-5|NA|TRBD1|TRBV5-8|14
TGTGCCAGCAGCTCCGGACAGGGTGGCCAGCCCCAGCATTTT
CASSSGQGGQPQHF
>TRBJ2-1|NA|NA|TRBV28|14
TGTGCCAGCAGTTCGGCAGGGGGGGATCTGGAGCAGTTCTTC
CASSSAGGDLEQFF
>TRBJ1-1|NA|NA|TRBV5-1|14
TGCGCCAGCAGATTAGTGCAGTCGGGCACTGAAGCTTTCTTT
CASRLVQSGTEAFF
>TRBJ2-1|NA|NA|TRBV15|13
TGTGCCACCAGCAGAGCCCCTGGGGGTGAGCAGTTCTTC
CATSRAPGGEQFF
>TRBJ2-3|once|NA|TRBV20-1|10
TGCAGTGCTTTTAGAGATACGCAGTATTTT
CSAFRDTQYF